Each of the 12 T cell receptor beta chains below was sequenced from the same sample in a study of T-cell memory formation after mild COVID-19. One entry per CDR3 protein, called by TCRdb with MiXCR from the 5' RACE reads. The sample lists under 200,000 distinct CDR3 sequences; 9.5% to 13% were seen once. What was sequenced was PBMCs or a T cell subset sorted from them (not recorded which). The receptors stem from a man younger than 30 who had mild COVID-19 (a few samples of this study predate the infection). Cell type and time point are not known.

The V gene is TRBV3-1, the J gene TRBJ2-1; 12 bases map to TRBD2. Looked up from germline, CDR1 is LGHDT and CDR2 is YNNKEL (reference sequence). Trimming removed 3 bases from V and 0 bases from J; junction bases left unmatched: 9. The CDR3 runs 19 residues. The CDR3 region is CASSHRLAGAPSSYNEQFF. In DNA, the CDR3 is TGTGCCAGCAGCCACCGACTAGCGGGGGCGCCGAGCTCCTACAATGAGCAGTTCTTC.

This clonotype was observed a handful of times. V is TRBV19 and J is TRBJ1-5; D remains ambiguous. The CDR3 covers 14 residues. The germline V gene encodes CDR1 LNHDA and CDR2 SQIVND (reference sequence). Trimming stripped 3 bases from V and 0 bases from J, with 6 bases between. The DNA for the CDR3 is TGTGCCAGTAGTATCTCGGTTAGCAATCAGCCCCAGCATTTT. Translating it yields CASSISVSNQPQHF.

This clonotype has more than one count but fewer than ten. V gene TRBV9 combines with J gene TRBJ2-1; the match to TRBD2 covers 9 bases. CDR1 and CDR2 from the germline V gene are SGDLS and YYNGEE. Trimming took 4 bases from V and 8 from J; bases not matched to a gene: 7. The CDR3 has 14 residues. The CDR3 protein is CASSPVIAGDEQFF. The CDR3 DNA reads TGTGCCAGCAGCCCCGTTATAGCGGGGGATGAGCAGTTCTTC.

The chain recombines TRBV5-1 with TRBJ1-1, with a weak D call TRBD1 (5 bases). This CDR3 comprises 14 residues. Trimming pared 3 bases from V and 3 bases from J, leaving 12 bases between. Germline lookup yields CDR1 SGHRS and CDR2 YFSETQ. CDR3 sequence: CASSWGDSYTEAFF. In DNA form, the CDR3 reads TGCGCCAGCAGCTGGGGAGACAGCTACACTGAAGCTTTCTTT.

This chain connects TRBV5-1 to TRBJ1-2; D not certain. In germline, CDR1 is SGHRS, CDR2 YFSETQ. The CDR3 has 14 amino acids. V lost 2 bases and J 0 bases, leaving 8 bases between the germline ends. The CDR3 region is CASSLESPNYGYTF. In DNA form, the CDR3 reads TGCGCCAGCAGCTTAGAGAGTCCTAACTATGGCTACACCTTC.

V is TRBV2 and J is TRBJ2-6; D ambiguous. Germline CDR1 SNHLY, CDR2 FYNNEI. CDR3 size: 12 residues. Between the trimmed V and J ends, which lost 10 bases and 3 bases, there was a span of 7 bases. CDR3 in amino acids: CATSIGANVLTF. The CDR3 DNA sequence: TGTGCCACCTCCATTGGGGCCAACGTCCTGACTTTC.

This clonotype was seen a handful of times. V and J are TRBV11-2 and TRBJ2-7; D perhaps matches TRBD1 (5 bases). The germline V gene has CDR1 SGHAT and CDR2 FQNNGV. Trimming left V 5 bases short and J 4 bases short, with 12 bases between. CDR3 length equals 13 residues. CDR3 in DNA: TGTGCCAGCAGCCGGGTGGGGCGGTACGAGCAGTACTTC. Protein product: CASSRVGRYEQYF.

There are a few counts of this clonotype. This chain's CDR3 is CASSYSGGALETQYF. CDR3 coding DNA: TGTGCCAGCAGTTACTCCGGGGGGGCCCTGGAGACCCAGTACTTC. The chain combines TRBV6-6 with TRBJ2-5; 8 nucleotides align to TRBD2. Germline CDR1 MNHNY, CDR2 SVGAGI (reference sequence). The CDR3 has 15 residues. V was clipped by 0 bases and J by 5 bases; unmatched bases: 5.

This clonotype showed up just a few times. This chain joins TRBV6-6 and TRBJ2-2, with D possibly matching TRBD2 (6 bases). This CDR3 has 15 amino acids. In germline, CDR1 is MNHNY, CDR2 SVGAGI (reference sequence). Trimming took 2 bases from V and 2 from J, leaving 9 bases between them. The CDR3 is CASSYRRENTGELFF. CDR3 bases: TGTGCCAGCAGTTACCGGCGGGAAAACACCGGGGAGCTGTTTTTT.

The chain carries TRBV7-9 and TRBJ1-2; TRBD1 aligns across 7 bases. CDR3 length: 16 residues. Germline V gene data show CDR1 as SEHNR and CDR2 as FQNEAQ (reference sequence). J was trimmed by 4 bases and V by 4 bases; bases with no gene match: 12. As DNA, the CDR3 is TGTGCCAGCAGCTCTGCGCGAGGGGACAGCCCCTATGGCTACACCTTC. It translates to CASSSARGDSPYGYTF.

This clonotype was picked up a small number of times. V usage is TRBV4-2 and J usage is TRBJ2-3; D unclear. The ends were cut back, 3 bases at V and 4 bases at J, with 8 bases in the middle. Per the germline V gene, CDR1 is LGHNA and CDR2 is YNFKEQ. This CDR3 is 13 amino acids long. The CDR3 bases are TGTGCCAGCAGCCAGGCGTACCCAGATACGCAGTATTTT. Protein: CASSQAYPDTQYF.

This clonotype was picked up a small number of times. The gene calls are TRBV20-1 and TRBJ2-1, with 9 nucleotides matching TRBD1. The germline V gene encodes CDR1 DFQATT and CDR2 SNEGSKA (reference sequence). The J segment lost 2 bases and the V segment lost 6 bases, leaving 14 bases of the junction unmatched. This CDR3 has 17 amino acids. CDR3 in amino acids: CSAESDRGKGPYNEQFF. The CDR3 coding sequence is TGCAGTGCGGAGTCGGACAGGGGAAAGGGGCCCTACAATGAGCAGTTCTTC.